Listed below are T cell receptor beta chains from one sample, sequenced in a study of blood T cell repertoires in COVID-19. The table came from immunoSEQ multiplex PCR; TCRdb's copy has only in-frame clones and leaves some out. The sample holds 200,000 to 250,000 clones, around 80% seen once. The sample consisted of peripheral blood. Receptors were obtained from a woman of 80 years or more with acute or convalescent COVID-19. The CDR3 runs from the conserved cysteine through the conserved F or W. D genes are given only for firm matches. Expanded clones are given a class, and other clones once, few, many or no size at all.

cdr3_aa cdr3_nt j_call d_call clone_size v_call
CASSPRGLADFGQFF TGTGCCAGCAGCCCCCGGGGTCTAGCGGACTTTGGGCAGTTCTTC TRBJ2-1 TRBD2 . TRBV11-3
CASSSPGTGGNTEAFF TGTGCCAGCAGTAGTCCCGGGACAGGGGGGAACACTGAAGCTTTCTTT TRBJ1-1 TRBD1 . TRBV28
CASRSGGETQYF TGTGCCAGTAGGAGCGGGGGAGAGACCCAGTACTTC TRBJ2-5 TRBD2 . TRBV19
CASSLGPADTQYF TGTGCCAGCAGCTTAGGGCCAGCAGATACGCAGTATTTT TRBJ2-3 . . TRBV11-3
CASIFGAYEQYF TGTGCCAGCATCTTCGGGGCCTACGAGCAGTACTTC TRBJ2-7 . . TRBV6-5
CSAEATGAMNTEAFF TGCAGCGCAGAAGCCACAGGGGCGATGAACACTGAAGCTTTCTTT TRBJ1-1 TRBD1 few TRBV29-1
CASSAPDRGQETQYF TGCGCCAGCAGCGCCCCGGACAGGGGCCAAGAGACCCAGTACTTC TRBJ2-5 TRBD1 once TRBV5-1
CAWSKTGWQPQHF TGTGCCTGGAGTAAGACAGGGTGGCAGCCCCAGCATTTT TRBJ1-5 TRBD1 . TRBV30
CASSYEYSYGYTF TGTGCCAGCAGTTACGAGTATTCCTATGGCTACACCTTC TRBJ1-2 . . TRBV6-2/TRBV6-3
CASSEAYPNEQYF TGTGCCAGCAGCGAAGCATACCCGAACGAGCAGTACTTC TRBJ2-7 . . TRBV7-2
CASSESGTGRETQYF TGTGCCAGCAGTGAAAGCGGGACAGGGCGCGAGACCCAGTACTTC TRBJ2-5 TRBD1 . TRBV2
CASSRTGENEKLFF TGCGCCAGCAGCCGGACAGGGGAAAATGAAAAACTGTTTTTT TRBJ1-4 TRBD1 few TRBV5-1
CASSLAGGQVDTQYF TGTGCCAGCAGTTTAGCGGGGGGGCAGGTAGATACGCAGTATTTT TRBJ2-3 TRBD2 . TRBV6-2/TRBV6-3
CASSDGTGSEKLFF TGTGCCAGCAGTGACGGGACAGGGAGCGAAAAACTGTTTTTT TRBJ1-4 TRBD1 . TRBV6-4
CASSFLAVPDTQYF TGTGCCAGCAGCTTTCTAGCGGTACCAGATACGCAGTATTTT TRBJ2-3 TRBD2 . TRBV5-4
CASSPQTSGSKWNEQFF TGTGCCAGCTCACCACAGACTAGCGGGAGTAAGTGGAATGAGCAGTTCTTC TRBJ2-1 TRBD2 . TRBV18
CATSDSRQGSEQPQHF TGTGCCACCAGTGATTCAAGACAGGGTAGCGAACAGCCCCAGCATTTT TRBJ1-5 TRBD1 . TRBV24-1
CAWSVLERQDTQYF TGTGCCTGGAGTGTACTGGAGCGACAGGATACGCAGTATTTT TRBJ2-3 . . TRBV30
CASSLMRLAGNEQFF TGTGCCAGCAGCTTAATGCGGCTAGCGGGGAATGAGCAGTTCTTC TRBJ2-1 TRBD2 . TRBV7-3
CATTVETRPYEQYF TGTGCCACCACCGTCGAGACTAGGCCCTACGAGCAGTACTTC TRBJ2-7 . . TRBV28
CASSLDQWLGGELFF TGTGCCAGCAGCTTAGACCAGTGGCTTGGCGGGGAGCTGTTTTTT TRBJ2-2 . few TRBV7-2
CASTGDRGPGTDTQYF TGTGCCAGCACGGGGGACAGGGGGCCCGGCACAGATACGCAGTATTTT TRBJ2-3 TRBD1 few TRBV2
CASSPTGGTQPQHF TGTGCCAGCTCACCCACAGGGGGCACTCAGCCCCAGCATTTT TRBJ1-5 TRBD1 few TRBV18
CASSSGQGPSTDTQYF TGTGCCAGCAGCTCGGGACAGGGGCCCTCCACAGATACGCAGTATTTT TRBJ2-3 TRBD1 . TRBV7-3
CASSPESHRGYTF TGTGCCAGCTCACCCGAGAGCCACCGGGGCTACACCTTC TRBJ1-2 . . TRBV18
CATSDYTGPSTDTQYF TGTGCCACCAGTGACTATACAGGACCTAGCACAGATACGCAGTATTTT TRBJ2-3 . . TRBV24-1
CASSPTSGGIYEQYF TGTGCCAGCAGCCCGACTAGCGGGGGGATCTACGAGCAGTACTTC TRBJ2-7 TRBD2 once TRBV7-2
CASSVTPGYEQFF TGCGCCAGCAGCGTAACCCCCGGTTATGAGCAGTTCTTC TRBJ2-1 . . TRBV5-1
CASSLPHQTSGGYTDTQYF TGTGCCAGCAGCTTACCCCACCAAACTAGCGGGGGGTACACAGATACGCAGTATTTT TRBJ2-3 TRBD2 . TRBV7-2
CASSLSGQMNTEAFF TGTGCCAGCAGCTTGAGCGGACAGATGAACACTGAAGCTTTCTTT TRBJ1-1 . . TRBV5-5
CASSTSDRVYNEQFF TGTGCCAGCAGCACCTCAGACAGGGTCTACAATGAGCAGTTCTTC TRBJ2-1 TRBD1 once TRBV11-2
CASSPQGLAEDTQYF TGCGCCAGCAGCCCACAGGGCCTGGCGGAAGATACGCAGTATTTT TRBJ2-3 . . TRBV5-1
CASSPTGSEQYF TGTGCCAGCAGCCCGACAGGTAGCGAGCAGTACTTC TRBJ2-7 . few TRBV3-1/TRBV3-2
CASSQRQGADTQYF TGTGCCAGCAGCCAACGGCAGGGCGCAGATACGCAGTATTTT TRBJ2-3 . . TRBV3-1/TRBV3-2
CASSFADRLNYGYTF TGTGCCAGCAGCTTCGCGGACAGGCTTAACTATGGCTACACCTTC TRBJ1-2 TRBD1 few TRBV7-9
CAISESKTGRGPGPSTDTQYF TGTGCCATCAGTGAGTCGAAAACCGGCAGGGGACCCGGTCCTAGCACAGATACGCAGTATTTT TRBJ2-3 . . TRBV10-3
CASSQTRDLAYF TGTGCCAGCAGTCAAACCCGGGACTTGGCGTACTTC TRBJ2-5 . . TRBV6-2/TRBV6-3
CSATEDRVNGYTF TGCAGTGCTACTGAGGACAGGGTGAACGGCTACACCTTC TRBJ1-2 TRBD1 once TRBV20-1
CASQRLAANYNEQFF TGTGCCAGCCAGCGACTAGCGGCGAACTACAATGAGCAGTTCTTC TRBJ2-1 TRBD2 . TRBV27
CASSSWRTSYNEQFF TGTGCCAGCAGTTCGTGGAGAACCTCCTACAATGAGCAGTTCTTC TRBJ2-1 . . TRBV27
CASSRAEGGYTF TGTGCCAGCAGCCGGGCCGAGGGTGGCTACACCTTC TRBJ1-2 . once TRBV5-5
CASSYSRGGPRETQYF TGTGCCAGCAGTTACTCTCGGGGGGGCCCCCGGGAGACCCAGTACTTC TRBJ2-5 TRBD2 few TRBV6-2/TRBV6-3
CAWKDRGTDTQYF TGTGCCTGGAAGGACAGGGGCACAGATACGCAGTATTTT TRBJ2-3 TRBD1 . TRBV30
CASSLTGGDVTQYF TGCGCCAGCAGCTTAACAGGGGGTGACGTTACGCAGTATTTT TRBJ2-3 TRBD1 . TRBV5-1
CASSRLGTEAFF TGCGCCAGCAGCAGGCTTGGGACTGAAGCTTTCTTT TRBJ1-1 . . TRBV10-1
CASSLEGPGTGNTIYF TGTGCCAGCAGCTTAGAAGGTCCAGGAACTGGAAACACCATATATTTT TRBJ1-3 . . TRBV11-3
CASSQDQGSGASYNEQFF TGCGCCAGCAGCCAAGATCAGGGAAGCGGGGCCTCCTACAATGAGCAGTTCTTC TRBJ2-1 TRBD2 . TRBV4-3
CASSEGEKLFF TGTGCCAGTAGTGAGGGTGAAAAACTGTTTTTT TRBJ1-4 . . TRBV19
CASSQSRGHQETQYF TGTGCCAGCAGCCAATCAAGGGGTCATCAAGAGACCCAGTACTTC TRBJ2-5 . . TRBV16
CASSTQGGNTEAFF TGTGCCAGTAGTACACAGGGGGGTAACACTGAAGCTTTCTTT TRBJ1-1 TRBD1 . TRBV19
CASSSHQGGGTEAFF TGTGCCAGTAGTTCCCACCAGGGGGGAGGCACTGAAGCTTTCTTT TRBJ1-1 TRBD1 . TRBV19
CAISSEGTYGYTF TGTGCCATCAGCTCGGAGGGAACCTATGGCTACACCTTC TRBJ1-2 . . TRBV10-3
CAWTKTYEQYF TGTGCCTGGACTAAGACCTACGAGCAGTACTTC TRBJ2-7 . . TRBV30
CASNPYRGGTTDTQYF TGCGCCAGCAATCCGTATAGAGGGGGTACGACAGATACGCAGTATTTT TRBJ2-3 . . TRBV4-3
CASSQQGAVNSPLHF TGCGCCAGCAGCCAACAGGGGGCGGTGAATTCACCCCTCCACTTT TRBJ1-6 TRBD1 . TRBV4-3
CASSLALDSSGEKLFF TGTGCCAGCAGCTTGGCCTTAGACAGTTCGGGTGAAAAACTGTTTTTT TRBJ1-4 . . TRBV5-8
CASSTSAGGANLAKNIQYF TGCGCCAGCAGCACCTCTGCGGGGGGCGCAAATCTAGCCAAAAACATTCAGTACTTC TRBJ2-4 TRBD2 . TRBV5-1